Presented here are 3 T cell receptor beta chains from one specimen sequenced in a study of beta chain features in type 1 diabetes (dated by TCRdb to the late 2010s). For these receptors, no antigen is known. The paper as a whole reports these results and caveats: A moderate but significant shortening of TCRB CDR3 length was observed in type 1 diabetes patients in all four CD4+ subsets.

The library was obtained by the immunoSEQ multiplex PCR assay. The High Capacity cDNA Reverse Transcription Kit was used to reverse transcribe all of the isolated RNA, meaning that expressed TCRB transcripts were what got sequenced. As stored in TCRdb, this immuneACCESS dataset retains in-frame rearrangements with V and J assigned. A fraction of the clones does not appear; measured against another copy, unresolved V genes explain less than half of the discrepancy, and the remainder lacks a known reason. For this sample the table gives 200,000 to 250,000 clones, of which about 14% were detected only once. Of the sample, approximately 0.021% is held by the ten largest clones. What was sequenced was naive CD4+ T cells from blood. The cell subset or site label for this specimen denotes: true naive CD4+ T cells. The receptors were sampled from a man between 25 and 39 years old with type 1 diabetes.

V is TRBV6-1 and J is TRBJ2-7; 7 bases match TRBD1. Germline V lookup: CDR1 MNHNS, CDR2 SASEGT. J gave up 1 base and V 8 bases, and 8 bases lay outside the gene matches. The CDR3 sequence is 14 residues long. The CDR3 sequence is CASRDRSKSYEQYF. The CDR3 DNA follows: TGTGCCAGCCGGGACAGAAGCAAATCCTACGAGCAGTACTTC.

The rearrangement joins TRBV7-2 to TRBJ2-2, with D unresolved. Deletions cut 2 bases from V and 0 bases from J, with 7 bases between. Germline CDR1 SGHTA, CDR2 FQGNSA. This CDR3 has 15 amino acids. The CDR3 DNA reads TGTGCCAGCAGCTTAATGCTAACGAACACCGGGGAGCTGTTTTTT. Translated: CASSLMLTNTGELFF.

V gene TRBV7-9 combines with J gene TRBJ2-1, with 13 nucleotides matching TRBD2. The CDR3 loop spans 16 amino acids. The junction had 8 bases not matched to a gene; V was cut back by 4 bases and J by 8 bases. Germline CDR1 SEHNR, CDR2 FQNEAQ (reference sequence). For the CDR3, the DNA is TGTGCCAGCAGCTCCCGGACTAGCGGGAGTATCGATGAGCAGTTCTTC. Translated: CASSSRTSGSIDEQFF.